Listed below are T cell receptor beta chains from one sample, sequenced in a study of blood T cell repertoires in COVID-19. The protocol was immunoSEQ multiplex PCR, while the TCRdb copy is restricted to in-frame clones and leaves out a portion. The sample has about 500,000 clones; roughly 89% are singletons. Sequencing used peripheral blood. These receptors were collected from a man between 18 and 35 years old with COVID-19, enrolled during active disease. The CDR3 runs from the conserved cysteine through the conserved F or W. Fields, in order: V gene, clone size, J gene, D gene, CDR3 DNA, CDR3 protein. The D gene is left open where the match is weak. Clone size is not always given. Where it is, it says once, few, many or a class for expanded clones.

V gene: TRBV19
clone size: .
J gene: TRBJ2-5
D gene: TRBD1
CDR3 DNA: TGTGCCAGTAGTGCCGCCAGGGGGACGGAGACCCAGTACTTC
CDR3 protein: CASSAARGTETQYF

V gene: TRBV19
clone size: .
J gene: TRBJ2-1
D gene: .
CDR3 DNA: TGTGCCAGTAGTATATTGCTAGCGCCCAATGAGCAGTTCTTC
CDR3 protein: CASSILLAPNEQFF

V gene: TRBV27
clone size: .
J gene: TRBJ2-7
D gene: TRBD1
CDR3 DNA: TGTGCCAGCGGCCAGGACAGGTACGAGCAGTACTTC
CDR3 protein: CASGQDRYEQYF

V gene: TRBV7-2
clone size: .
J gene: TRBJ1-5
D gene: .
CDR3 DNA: TGTGCCAGCAGCTTAACAGGGTCTGGTGGCAATCAGCCCCAGCATTTT
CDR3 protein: CASSLTGSGGNQPQHF

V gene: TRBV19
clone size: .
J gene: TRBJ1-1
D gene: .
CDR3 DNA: TGTGCCAGTAGGGACGGGGGAGGTACTGAAGCTTTCTTT
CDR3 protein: CASRDGGGTEAFF

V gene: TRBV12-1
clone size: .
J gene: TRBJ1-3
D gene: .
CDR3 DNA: TGTGCCAGCAGCTCCCCGGAGAATAACGGAAACACCATATATTTT
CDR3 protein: CASSSPENNGNTIYF

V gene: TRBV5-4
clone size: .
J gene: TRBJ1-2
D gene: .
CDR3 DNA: TGTGCCAGCAGCGTAACAGGGAGCGATGGGGGTGGCTACACCTTC
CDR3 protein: CASSVTGSDGGGYTF

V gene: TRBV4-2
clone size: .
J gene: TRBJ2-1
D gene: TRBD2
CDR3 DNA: TGTGCCAGCAGCCAACTAGCGGGGGGGAGCTCCTACAATGAGCAGTTCTTC
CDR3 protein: CASSQLAGGSSYNEQFF

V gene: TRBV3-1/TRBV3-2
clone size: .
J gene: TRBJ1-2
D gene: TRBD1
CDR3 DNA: TGTGCCAGCAGCATGACAGGGGCTCCGACGAAAGGCTACACCTTC
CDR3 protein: CASSMTGAPTKGYTF

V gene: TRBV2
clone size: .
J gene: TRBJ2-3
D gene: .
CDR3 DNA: TGTGCCAGCAGTGAAGTCCCGGCAGATACGCAGTATTTT
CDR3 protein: CASSEVPADTQYF

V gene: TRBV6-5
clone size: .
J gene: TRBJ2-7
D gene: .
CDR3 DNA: TGTGCCAGCAGACCTGAGAATACCTACGAGCAGTACTTC
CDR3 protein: CASRPENTYEQYF

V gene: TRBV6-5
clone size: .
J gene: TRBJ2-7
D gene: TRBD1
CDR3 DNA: TGTGCCAGCAGTTACGTAGGGGACAGTTCCTACGAGCAGTACTTC
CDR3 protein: CASSYVGDSSYEQYF

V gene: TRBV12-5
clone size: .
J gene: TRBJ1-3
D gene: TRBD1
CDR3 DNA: TGTGCTAGTGGTTTTTCAACAGGGGGCGAGGGTAAATCCTCTGGAAACACCATATATTTT
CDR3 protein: CASGFSTGGEGKSSGNTIYF

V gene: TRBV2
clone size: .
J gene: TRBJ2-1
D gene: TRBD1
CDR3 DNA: TGTGCCAGCAGTCTTGGACAGGAGTACAATGAGCAGTTCTTC
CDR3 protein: CASSLGQEYNEQFF

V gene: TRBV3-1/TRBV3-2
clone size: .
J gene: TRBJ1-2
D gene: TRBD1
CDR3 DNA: TGTGCCAGCAGCTTCCGGGACAGGGAAGGTGGCTACACCTTC
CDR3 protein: CASSFRDREGGYTF

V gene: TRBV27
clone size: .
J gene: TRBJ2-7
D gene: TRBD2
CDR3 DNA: TGTGCCAGCAGTTTTCTCCCACCAACTAGCGGGACCAACGAGCAGTACTTC
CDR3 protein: CASSFLPPTSGTNEQYF

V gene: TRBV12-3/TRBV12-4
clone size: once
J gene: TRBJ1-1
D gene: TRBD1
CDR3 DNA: TGTGCCAGCAGGCCCATCGGACAGGGTGTAGCTTTCTTT
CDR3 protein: CASRPIGQGVAFF

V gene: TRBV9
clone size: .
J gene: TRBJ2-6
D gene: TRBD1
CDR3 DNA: TGTGCCAGCAGCGTAGCAGGGGGCTCCTCTGGGGCCAACGTCCTGACTTTC
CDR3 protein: CASSVAGGSSGANVLTF